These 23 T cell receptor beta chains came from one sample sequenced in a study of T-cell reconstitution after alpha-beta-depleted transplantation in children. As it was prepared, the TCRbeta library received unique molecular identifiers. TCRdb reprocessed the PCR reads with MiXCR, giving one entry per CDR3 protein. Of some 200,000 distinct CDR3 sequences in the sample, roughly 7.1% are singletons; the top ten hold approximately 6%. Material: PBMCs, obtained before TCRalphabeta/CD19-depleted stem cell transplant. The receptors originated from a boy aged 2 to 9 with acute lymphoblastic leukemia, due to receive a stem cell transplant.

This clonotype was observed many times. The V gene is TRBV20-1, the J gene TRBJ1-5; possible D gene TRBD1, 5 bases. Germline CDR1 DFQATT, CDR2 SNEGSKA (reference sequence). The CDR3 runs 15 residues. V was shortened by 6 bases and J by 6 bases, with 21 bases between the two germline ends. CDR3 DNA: TGCAGTGCGATACTGCAGGGACGGGAGATTCAGCCCCAGCATTTT. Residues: CSAILQGREIQPQHF.

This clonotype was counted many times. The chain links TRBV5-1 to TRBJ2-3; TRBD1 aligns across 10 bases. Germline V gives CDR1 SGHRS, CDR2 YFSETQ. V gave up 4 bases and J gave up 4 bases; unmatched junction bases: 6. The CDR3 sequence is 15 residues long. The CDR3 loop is CASSPRTGGADTQYF. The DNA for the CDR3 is TGCGCCAGCAGCCCGCGGACAGGGGGGGCAGATACGCAGTATTTT.

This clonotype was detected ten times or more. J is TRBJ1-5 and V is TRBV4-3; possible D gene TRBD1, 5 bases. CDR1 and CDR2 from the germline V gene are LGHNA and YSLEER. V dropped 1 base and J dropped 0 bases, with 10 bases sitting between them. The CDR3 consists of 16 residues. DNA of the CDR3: TGCGCCAGCAGCCAAGGAAGGGGATTTAGCAATCAGCCCCAGCATTTT. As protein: CASSQGRGFSNQPQHF.

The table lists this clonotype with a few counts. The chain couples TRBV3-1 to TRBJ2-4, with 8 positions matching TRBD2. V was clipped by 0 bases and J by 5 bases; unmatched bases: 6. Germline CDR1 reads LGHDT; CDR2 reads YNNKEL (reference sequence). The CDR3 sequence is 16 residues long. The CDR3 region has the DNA TGTGCCAGCAGCCAAGATATTATGCGGGGGGAAAACATTCAGTACTTC. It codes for CASSQDIMRGENIQYF.

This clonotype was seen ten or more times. The CDR3 region is CASSQDPGRTQYF. DNA of the CDR3: TGCGCCAGCAGCCAAGACCCGGGTCGGACCCAGTACTTC. This chain connects TRBV4-3 to TRBJ2-5, with unresolved D. There are 13 residues in the CDR3. The ends were cut back, 0 bases at V and 7 bases at J, with 9 bases in the middle. The V gene's germline CDR1 is LGHNA and CDR2 YSLEER.

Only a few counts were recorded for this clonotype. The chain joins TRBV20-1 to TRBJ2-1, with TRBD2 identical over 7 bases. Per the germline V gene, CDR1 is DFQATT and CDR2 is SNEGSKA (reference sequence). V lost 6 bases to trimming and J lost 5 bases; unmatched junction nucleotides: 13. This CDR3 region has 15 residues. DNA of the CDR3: TGCAGTGCGACCCGTGGGGCTAGCGGACACAATGAGCAGTTCTTC. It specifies CSATRGASGHNEQFF.

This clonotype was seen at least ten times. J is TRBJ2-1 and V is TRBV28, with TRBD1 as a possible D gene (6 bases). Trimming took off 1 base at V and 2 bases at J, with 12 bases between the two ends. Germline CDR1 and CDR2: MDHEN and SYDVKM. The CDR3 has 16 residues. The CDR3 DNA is TGTGCCAGCAGTTTATCAAGCTGGACAGCCTACAATGAGCAGTTCTTC. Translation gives CASSLSSWTAYNEQFF.

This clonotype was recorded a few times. The CDR3 reads CASSQVGGGATTDTQYF. CDR3 nucleotides: TGTGCCAGCAGCCAGGTGGGCGGGGGGGCTACGACAGATACGCAGTATTTT. The chain combines TRBV4-2 with TRBJ2-3; 9 nucleotides align to TRBD2. Per germline, CDR1 LGHNA and CDR2 YNFKEQ. V trimming: 3 bases; J trimming: 3 bases; junction bases outside the gene matches: 10. This CDR3 is 17 amino acids long.

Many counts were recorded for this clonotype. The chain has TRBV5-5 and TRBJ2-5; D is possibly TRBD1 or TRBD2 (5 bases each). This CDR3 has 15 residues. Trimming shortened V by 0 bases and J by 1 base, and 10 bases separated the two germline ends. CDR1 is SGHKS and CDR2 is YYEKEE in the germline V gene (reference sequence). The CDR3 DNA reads TGTGCCAGCAGCTTGGGGCCCGGGGCCCAAGAGACCCAGTACTTC. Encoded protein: CASSLGPGAQETQYF.

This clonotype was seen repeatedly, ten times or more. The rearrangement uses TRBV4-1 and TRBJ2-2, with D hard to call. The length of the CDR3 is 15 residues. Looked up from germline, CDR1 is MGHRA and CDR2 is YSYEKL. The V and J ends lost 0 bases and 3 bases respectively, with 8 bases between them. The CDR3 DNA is TGCGCCAGCAGCCAAGAGGTCAGGTACACCGGGGAGCTGTTTTTT. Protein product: CASSQEVRYTGELFF.

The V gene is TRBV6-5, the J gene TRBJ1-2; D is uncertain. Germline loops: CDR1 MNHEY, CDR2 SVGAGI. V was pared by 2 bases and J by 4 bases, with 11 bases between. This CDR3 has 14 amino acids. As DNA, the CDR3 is TGTGCCAGCAGTTACACCGGTGGAACCTATGGCTACACCTTC. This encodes CASSYTGGTYGYTF.

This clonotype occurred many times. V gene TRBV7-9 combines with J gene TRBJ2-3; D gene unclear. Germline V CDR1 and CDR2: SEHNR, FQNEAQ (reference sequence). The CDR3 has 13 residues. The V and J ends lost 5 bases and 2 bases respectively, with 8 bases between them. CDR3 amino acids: CASSPRTTDTQYF. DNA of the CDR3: TGTGCCAGCAGCCCGCGTACCACAGATACGCAGTATTTT. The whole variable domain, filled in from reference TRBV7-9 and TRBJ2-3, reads DTGVSQNPRHKITKRGQNVTFRCDPISEHNRLYWYRQTLGQGPEFLTYFQNEAQLEKSRLLSDRFSAERPKGSFSTLEIQRTEQGDSAMYLCASSPRTTDTQYFGPGTRLTVL.

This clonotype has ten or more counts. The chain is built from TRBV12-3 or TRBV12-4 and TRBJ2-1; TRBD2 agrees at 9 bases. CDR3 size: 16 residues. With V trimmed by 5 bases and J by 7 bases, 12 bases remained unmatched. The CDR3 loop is CASSPRGSGGLNEQFF. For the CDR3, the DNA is TGTGCCAGCAGTCCCCGGGGTAGCGGGGGTTTAAATGAGCAGTTCTTC.

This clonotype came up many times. The CDR3 DNA reads TGTGCCAGCAGTTCCCCCCTAGGGCGGGGTTACGAGCAGTACTTC. Translating gives CASSSPLGRGYEQYF. This chain links TRBV12-3 or TRBV12-4 with TRBJ2-7; a possible D gene is TRBD2 (6 bases). V was pared by 4 bases and J by 4 bases, with 17 bases between. This CDR3 spans 15 amino acids.

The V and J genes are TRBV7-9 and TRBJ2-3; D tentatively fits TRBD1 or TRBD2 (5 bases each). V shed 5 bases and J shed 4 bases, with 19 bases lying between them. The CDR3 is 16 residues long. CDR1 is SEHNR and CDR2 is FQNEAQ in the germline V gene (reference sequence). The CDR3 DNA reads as TGTGCCAGCAGCCCGACCGGGACCGGGCGAGCAGATACGCAGTATTTT. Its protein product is CASSPTGTGRADTQYF.

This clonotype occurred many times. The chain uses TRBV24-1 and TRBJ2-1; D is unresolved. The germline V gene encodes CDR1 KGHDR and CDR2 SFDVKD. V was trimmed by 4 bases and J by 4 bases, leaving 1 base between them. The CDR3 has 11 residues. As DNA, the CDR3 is TGTGCCACCAGTGAATACAATGAGCAGTTCTTC. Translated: CATSEYNEQFF.

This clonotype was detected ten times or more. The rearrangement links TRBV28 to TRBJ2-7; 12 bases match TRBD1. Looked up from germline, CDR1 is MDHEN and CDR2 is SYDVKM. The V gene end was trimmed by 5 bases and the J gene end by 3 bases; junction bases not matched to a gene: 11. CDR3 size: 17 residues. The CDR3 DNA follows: TGTGCCAGCAGTACGACCAAAGGGACAGGGGGCGACTACGAGCAGTACTTC. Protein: CASSTTKGTGGDYEQYF.

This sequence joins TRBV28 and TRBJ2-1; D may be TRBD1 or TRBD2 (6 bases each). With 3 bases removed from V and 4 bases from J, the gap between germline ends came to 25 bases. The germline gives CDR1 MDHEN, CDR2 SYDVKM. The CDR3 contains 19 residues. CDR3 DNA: TGTGCCAGCAGTTTGTGGGGGGTAGGGCGGGACACCTTGTACAATGAGCAGTTCTTC. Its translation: CASSLWGVGRDTLYNEQFF.

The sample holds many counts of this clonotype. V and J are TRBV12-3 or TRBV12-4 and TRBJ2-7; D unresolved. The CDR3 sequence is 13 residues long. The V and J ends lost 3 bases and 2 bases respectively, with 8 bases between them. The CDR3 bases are TGTGCCAGCAGTTTCGGGTTCACCTACGAGCAGTACTTC. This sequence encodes CASSFGFTYEQYF.

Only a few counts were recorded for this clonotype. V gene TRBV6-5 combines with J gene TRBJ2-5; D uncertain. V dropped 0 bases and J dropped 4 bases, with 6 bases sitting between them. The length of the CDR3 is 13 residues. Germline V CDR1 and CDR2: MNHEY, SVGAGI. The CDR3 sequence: CASSYSQRETQYF. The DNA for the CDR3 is TGTGCCAGCAGTTACTCCCAGCGAGAGACCCAGTACTTC.

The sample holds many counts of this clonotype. This chain's CDR3 is CATSGNDRGGGDTQYF. The CDR3 region has the DNA TGTGCCACCAGTGGAAATGACAGGGGCGGAGGAGATACGCAGTATTTT. The J gene is TRBJ2-3, the V gene TRBV24-1; 8 positions agree with TRBD1. Trimming took 5 bases from V and 5 from J; bases not matched to a gene: 11. The germline gives CDR1 KGHDR, CDR2 SFDVKD. This CDR3 region has 16 residues.

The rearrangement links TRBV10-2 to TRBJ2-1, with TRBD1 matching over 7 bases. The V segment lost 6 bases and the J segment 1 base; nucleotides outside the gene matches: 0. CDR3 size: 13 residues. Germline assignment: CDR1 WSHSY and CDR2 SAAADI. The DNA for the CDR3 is TGCGCCAGCAGACAGGGGTCCTACAATGAGCAGTTCTTC. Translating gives CASRQGSYNEQFF.

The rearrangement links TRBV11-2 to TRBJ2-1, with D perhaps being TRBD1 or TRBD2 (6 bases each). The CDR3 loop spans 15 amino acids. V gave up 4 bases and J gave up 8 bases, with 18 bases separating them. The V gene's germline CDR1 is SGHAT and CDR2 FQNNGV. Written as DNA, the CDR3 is TGTGCCAGCAGCTGGGGACTCCGGGGGCTCGATGAGCAGTTCTTC. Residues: CASSWGLRGLDEQFF.